This T cell receptor beta chain came from a study of blood T cell repertoires in COVID-19. Study summary: From T cells, B-cell-depleted T cells, or PBMCs came the material, which was cDNA or gDNA.

The CDR3 is 14 residues long. V shed 0 bases and J shed 5 bases, with 10 bases lying between them. CDR1 is SGHVS and CDR2 is FQNEAQ in the germline V gene. Seattle participants joined during active infection and were tracked over time. Measured with immunoSEQ multiplex PCR; TCRdb has only the in-frame clones, and not every one. Of under 150,000 clones in the sample, under 95% were seen once. This TCR was recovered from a man in his 60s with COVID-19, enrolled during active disease. The V call is TRBV7-8, the J call TRBJ1-2, with D perhaps TRBD1 (5 bases). Sequenced input: peripheral blood. In DNA form, the CDR3 reads TGTGCCAGCAGCTTAGCGCTGCAGGGTTATGGCTACACCTTC. This codes for CASSLALQGYGYTF. Drawing the rest from reference TRBV7-8 and TRBJ1-2, the complete variable domain is GAGVSQSPRYKVAKRGQDVALRCDPISGHVSLFWYQQALGQGPEFLTYFQNEAQLDKSGLPSDRFFAERPEGSVSTLKIQRTQQEDSAVYLCASSLALQGYGYTFGSGTRLTVV.